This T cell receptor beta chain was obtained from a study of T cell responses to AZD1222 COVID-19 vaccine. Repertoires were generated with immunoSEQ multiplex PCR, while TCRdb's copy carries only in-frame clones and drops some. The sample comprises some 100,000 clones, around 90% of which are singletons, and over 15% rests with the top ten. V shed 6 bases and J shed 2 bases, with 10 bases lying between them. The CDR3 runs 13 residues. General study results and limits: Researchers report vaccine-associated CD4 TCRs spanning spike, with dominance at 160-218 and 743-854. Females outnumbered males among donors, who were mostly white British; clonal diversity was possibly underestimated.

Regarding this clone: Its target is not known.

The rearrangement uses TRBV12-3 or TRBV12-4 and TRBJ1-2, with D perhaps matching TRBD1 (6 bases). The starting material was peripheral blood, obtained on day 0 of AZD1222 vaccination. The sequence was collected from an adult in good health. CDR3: CASRETGNYGYTF. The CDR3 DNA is TGTGCCAGCAGAGAGACAGGAAACTATGGCTACACCTTC.